Reported below is one T cell receptor beta chain. Its matching antigen is unknown. The data originate from a study of cytomegalovirus exposure and HLA in healthy donors. The study ran its PCR with 60 Vbeta and 13 Jbeta primers. The repertoire was sequenced with immunoSEQ multiplex PCR; TCRdb's copy has only in-frame clones and lacks some. The top ten clones hold approximately 1.9% of a sample with over 120,000 clones, more than 8% of them seen once. The CDR3 covers 15 residues. With 5 bases removed from V and 2 bases from J, the gap between germline ends came to 14 bases. Germline CDR1 SGDLS, CDR2 YYNGEE. The study, taken as a whole, reports: It was reported that the classifier diagnosed cytomegalovirus status with high specificity and sensitivity in both the original and validation cohorts. Through in vitro validation, three CMV-associated chains were shown to be specific for CMV antigens.

Each donor's status was that of a healthy bone marrow donor. This rearrangement joins TRBV9 to TRBJ1-3, with D possibly being TRBD1 (5 bases). The sequence was collected from a man over 45 in good health and CMV-seronegative. The sequenced material came from PBMCs. CDR3: CASSTEGRAGNTIYF. The CDR3 nucleotides are TGTGCCAGCAGTACGGAGGGGAGAGCTGGAAACACCATATATTTT.